The next 20 T cell receptor beta chains were all read from a single sample in a study of Graves' ophthalmopathy and Graves' hyperthyroidism. RNA served as the template for amplifying TCR beta CDR3 regions. HTBI primers served in a first-round RT-PCR, which a second-round multiplex PCR followed. TCRdb called the multiplex PCR reads again in MiXCR, with one record for every CDR3 protein. This sample carries over 450,000 distinct CDR3 sequences, under 15% of them seen once, and the ten largest clones take over 7.5%. Sequencing input: blood. The receptors derive from a woman younger than 45 with Graves' ophthalmopathy.

This clonotype was counted many times. The gene calls are TRBV7-1 and TRBJ1-3; possibly TRBD1 for D (6 bases). TRBV7-1 is an open reading frame, and its role is uncertain. The CDR3 has 20 residues. V was pared by 3 bases and J by 0 bases, with 24 bases between. Written as DNA, the CDR3 is TGTGCCAGCAGCTCCCCTACCGTTGGGGGGCAACTGAGCTCTGGAAACACCATATATTTT. Amino acids: CASSSPTVGGQLSSGNTIYF.

This clonotype was seen repeatedly, ten times or more. The V and J genes are TRBV20-1 and TRBJ2-7; D is uncertain. This CDR3 has 12 amino acids. The V end lost 0 bases, the J end lost 6 bases, and 9 bases lay between the germline ends. CDR1 and CDR2 (germline): DFQATT, SNEGSKA (reference sequence). CDR3 bases: TGCAGTGCTAGAGAAACGTTCGTCGAGCAGTACTTC. Its translation: CSARETFVEQYF.

V usage is TRBV12-3 or TRBV12-4 and J usage is TRBJ1-3; D is unresolved. This CDR3 contains 19 residues. Trimming removed 3 bases from V and 0 bases from J, with 21 bases in between. CDR3 bases: TGTGCCAGCAGTTTCCGTCGGGCCTTGAAGCCCCACTCTGGAAACACCATATATTTT. This sequence encodes CASSFRRALKPHSGNTIYF.

This clonotype was detected ten times or more. V usage is TRBV20-1 and J usage is TRBJ2-5; no clear D gene. Trimming removed 1 base at V and 4 bases at J, with 13 bases between. The CDR3 length is 14 residues. CDR1 DFQATT and CDR2 SNEGSKA come from the germline V gene (reference sequence). Written as DNA, the CDR3 is TGCAGTGCTAGAGCTTACCCAGCCCGAGAGACCCAGTACTTC. It encodes CSARAYPARETQYF.

This clonotype was seen at least ten times. This chain uses TRBV9 with TRBJ1-5, with D possibly being TRBD1 (6 bases). V dropped 3 bases and J dropped 7 bases, with 17 bases sitting between them. The CDR3 has 15 amino acids. The germline CDR1 and CDR2 sequences are SGDLS and YYNGEE. CDR3 residues: CASSAGGGAGQPQHF. DNA for the CDR3: TGTGCCAGCAGCGCGGGGGGGGGCGCGGGGCAGCCCCAGCATTTT.

The rearrangement uses TRBV6-1 and TRBJ1-1, with a possible D match to TRBD1 (6 bases). Per the germline V gene, CDR1 is MNHNS and CDR2 is SASEGT. The CDR3 sequence is 13 residues long. V lost 6 bases and J 5 bases, leaving 13 bases between the germline ends. CDR3 loop: CASRDGGKTEAFF. The CDR3 DNA is TGTGCCAGCAGGGACGGGGGCAAGACTGAAGCTTTCTTT.

This clonotype came up many times. The gene calls are TRBV18 and TRBJ1-1, with 11 nucleotides matching TRBD1. With 4 bases clipped from V and 4 bases from J, the junction kept 5 bases outside the gene matches. This CDR3 is 15 amino acids long. CDR1 and CDR2 (germline): KGHSH, LQKENI. DNA of the CDR3: TGTGCCAGCTCACAAGGACAGGGGGCTTTCACTGAAGCTTTCTTT. It encodes CASSQGQGAFTEAFF.

Turning to this clonotype: This clone may be a read error of a much larger clone one base away. CDR3 sequence reads: CASSESTDRAGQPHHF. The CDR3 nucleotides are TGTGCCAGCAGTGAATCAACCGACAGGGCCGGTCAGCCCCATCATTTT. The chain couples TRBV25-1 to TRBJ1-5; 7 nucleotides align to TRBD1. CDR3 length: 16 amino acids. Germline assignment: CDR1 MGHDK and CDR2 SYGVNS.

Many counts were recorded for this clonotype. V gene TRBV19 combines with J gene TRBJ2-5; unclear D gene. CDR1 and CDR2 (germline): LNHDA, SQIVND (reference sequence). This CDR3 has 13 residues. V shed 3 bases and J shed 4 bases, with 9 bases lying between them. CDR3 residues: CASSMLGRETQYF. Here the CDR3 DNA reads TGTGCCAGTAGTATGCTAGGTCGAGAGACCCAGTACTTC.

This clonotype has just a few counts. The chain has TRBV5-5 and TRBJ2-5; D is possibly TRBD2 (6 bases). In germline, CDR1 is SGHKS, CDR2 YYEKEE (reference sequence). There are 13 residues in the CDR3. V was pared by 4 bases and J by 5 bases, with 12 bases between. This chain's CDR3 is CASSPGSIETQYF. In DNA form, the CDR3 reads TGTGCCAGCAGCCCCGGGAGTATCGAGACCCAGTACTTC.

In this sample, this clonotype turned up a few times. CDR3 in amino acids: CASSRKTGTGWPQYF. In DNA, the CDR3 is TGTGCCAGCAGCAGAAAAACCGGGACAGGGTGGCCCCAGTACTTC. The chain is built from TRBV11-2 and TRBJ2-5, with TRBD1 identical over 9 bases. The CDR3 length is 15 residues. Germline V lookup: CDR1 SGHAT, CDR2 FQNNGV. J gave up 9 bases and V 5 bases, and 13 bases lay outside the gene matches.

In its sample, this clonotype was seen many times. The V call is TRBV11-2, the J call TRBJ2-5; TRBD2 might be the D (6 bases). The germline V gene has CDR1 SGHAT and CDR2 FQNNGV. Trimming took 5 bases from V and 2 from J, leaving 15 bases between them. CDR3 length: 15 residues. The CDR3 here is CASSPHGGLQETQYF. DNA for the CDR3: TGTGCCAGCAGCCCCCATGGGGGGTTGCAAGAGACCCAGTACTTC.

This clonotype was observed many times. The genes are TRBV27 and TRBJ1-5, with D unclear. CDR1 and CDR2 from the germline V gene are MNHEY and SMNVEV (reference sequence). V gave up 5 bases and J gave up 5 bases, with 10 bases separating them. The CDR3 loop spans 13 amino acids. Here the CDR3 reads CASSLSRYQPQHF. CDR3 coding DNA: TGTGCCAGCAGTCTCTCCAGGTATCAGCCCCAGCATTTT.

This clonotype was counted at least ten times. The V gene is TRBV4-1, the J gene TRBJ2-2; D gene unclear. Trimming took off 2 bases at V and 6 bases at J, with 4 bases between the two ends. The V gene's germline CDR1 is MGHRA and CDR2 YSYEKL. The CDR3 runs to 12 residues. CDR3 in amino acids: CASSQMSGELFF. The CDR3 DNA is TGCGCCAGCAGCCAAATGTCCGGGGAGCTGTTTTTT.

In this sample, this clonotype turned up many times. The rearrangement links TRBV7-9 to TRBJ2-7; 7 positions agree with TRBD1. The CDR3 has 15 amino acids. Trimming took 6 bases from V and 3 from J; bases not matched to a gene: 11. From germline, CDR1 is SEHNR and CDR2 FQNEAQ (reference sequence). DNA of the CDR3: TGTGCCAGCAGTTCCCCCCAGACAGGGCACTACGAGCAGTACTTC. Protein: CASSSPQTGHYEQYF.

There are many counts of this clonotype. This rearrangement joins TRBV11-2 to TRBJ2-7, with 11 bases matching TRBD2. Germline CDR1 and CDR2: SGHAT and FQNNGV. CDR3 length: 14 amino acids. The V segment lost 2 bases and the J segment 4 bases; nucleotides outside the gene matches: 1. Written as DNA, the CDR3 is TGTGCCAGCAGCTTACCTAGCGGGAGGTACGAGCAGTACTTC. Protein sequence: CASSLPSGRYEQYF. The full variable domain, completed using reference TRBV11-2 and TRBJ2-7, is EAGVAQSPRYKIIEKRQSVAFWCNPISGHATLYWYQQILGQGPKLLIQFQNNGVVDDSQLPKDRFSAERLKGVDSTLKIQPAKLEDSAVYLCASSLPSGRYEQYFGPGTRLTVT.

This clonotype appeared many times. J is TRBJ2-5 and V is TRBV20-1, with D perhaps TRBD2 (6 bases). This CDR3 is 15 amino acids long. Trimming removed 6 bases from V and 1 base from J, with 18 bases in between. Germline values: CDR1 DFQATT, CDR2 SNEGSKA (reference sequence). CDR3 DNA sequence: TGCAGTGCCCAAGGACACGCGCGGGGCCAAGAGACCCAGTACTTC. It is translated as CSAQGHARGQETQYF.

This clonotype was detected many times. The chain couples TRBV6-1 to TRBJ2-7; TRBD1 matches at 7 bases. The CDR3 has 14 residues. V trimming: 2 bases; J trimming: 3 bases; junction bases outside the gene matches: 4. Germline CDR1 is MNHNS and CDR2 is SASEGT. The CDR3 region is CASSEYWTGYEQYF. In DNA, the CDR3 is TGTGCCAGCAGTGAATACTGGACAGGCTACGAGCAGTACTTC.

This clonotype was recorded many times. The V and J genes are TRBV12-3 or TRBV12-4 and TRBJ2-3; weak D call: TRBD1 (6 bases). The CDR3 extends over 14 amino acids. Trimming left V 0 bases short and J 2 bases short, with 6 bases between. The CDR3 coding sequence is TGTGCCAGCAGTTTAGCGGGACACACAGATACGCAGTATTTT. Translating it yields CASSLAGHTDTQYF.

This clonotype was seen repeatedly, ten times or more. The gene calls are TRBV19 and TRBJ1-5; the D gene is possibly TRBD1 (5 bases). The CDR3 length is 13 residues. Deletions cut 5 bases from V and 5 bases from J, with 10 bases between. Looked up from germline, CDR1 is LNHDA and CDR2 is SQIVND (reference sequence). The CDR3 DNA reads TGTGCCAGTAGTCGACAGTGGCATCAGCCCCAGCATTTT. This sequence encodes CASSRQWHQPQHF. The complete variable domain, with remaining parts taken from reference TRBV19 and TRBJ1-5, reads DGGITQSPKYLFRKEGQNVTLSCEQNLNHDAMYWYRQDPGQGLRLIYYSQIVNDFQKGDIAEGYSVSREKKESFPLTVTSAQKNPTAFYLCASSRQWHQPQHFGDGTRLSIL.